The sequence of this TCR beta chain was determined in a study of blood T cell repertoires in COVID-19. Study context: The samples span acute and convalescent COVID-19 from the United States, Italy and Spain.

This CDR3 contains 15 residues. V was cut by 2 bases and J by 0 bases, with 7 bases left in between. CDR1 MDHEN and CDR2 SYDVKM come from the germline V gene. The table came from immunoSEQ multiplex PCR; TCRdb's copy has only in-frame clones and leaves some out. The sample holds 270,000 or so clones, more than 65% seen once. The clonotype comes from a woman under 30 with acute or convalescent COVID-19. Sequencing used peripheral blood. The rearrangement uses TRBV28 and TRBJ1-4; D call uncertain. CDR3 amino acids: CASSLPTATNEKLFF. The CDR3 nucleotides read TGTGCCAGCAGTTTACCTACAGCAACTAATGAAAAACTGTTTTTT.